This T cell receptor beta chain was documented in a study of shared clonotypes between healthy human individuals. Study at large: For every donor, three CD4 naive, three CD4 memory, two CD8 naive and one CD8 memory plates were used.

Healthy and HIV-negative, the adult donors had no recent acute infections or vaccinations. Every subset had its genomic DNA shared out evenly among several immunoSEQ plates. Sequencing was performed with immunoSEQ multiplex PCR; in TCRdb, only in-frame clones are kept and a portion is missing. Of more than 1,200,000 clones listed, 98% are singletons. CDR1 is MNHEY, CDR2 SMNVEV, per germline (reference sequence). Trimming took 6 bases from V and 8 from J; bases not matched to a gene: 9. The CDR3 is made up of 14 amino acids. The receptor comes from a man aged 30 to 39 in good health. The specimen sequenced was naive CD4+ T cells sorted from blood. Subset indicated: CD45RA+ positively selected. The rearrangement links TRBV27 to TRBJ2-1; 8 nucleotides align to TRBD1. The CDR3 sequence: CASRSDRGFDEQFF. CDR3 sequence (DNA): TGTGCCAGCAGAAGCGACAGGGGTTTCGATGAGCAGTTCTTC.